A selection of T cell receptor beta chains follows, all from one sample in a study of blood T cell repertoires in COVID-19. Sequencing used immunoSEQ multiplex PCR; TCRdb keeps in-frame clones, though not all of them. There are around 620,000 clones in the sample; around 90% occur only once, and under 0.3% lies in the top ten. Sequenced material: peripheral blood. The receptors were sampled from a woman under 30 with acute or convalescent COVID-19. Both conserved end residues are part of each CDR3. D genes are given only for firm matches. A clone size is listed for some rows: how often the clone was seen (once, few, many), or a class if it is expanded.

CDR3 DNA,CDR3 protein,V gene,D gene,clone size,J gene
TGTGCCAGCAGTGAATCCCCGGGACAGGGCGGAAATTCACCCCTCCACTTT,CASSESPGQGGNSPLHF,TRBV25-1,TRBD1,NA,TRBJ1-6
TGCGCCAGCAGCCAAGAAGTGTTTAGGCGGCCGAACACTGAAGCTTTCTTT,CASSQEVFRRPNTEAFF,TRBV4-3,NA,NA,TRBJ1-1
TGCGCCAGCAGCCTAGGACAGGGGTCGAACACTGAAGCTTTCTTT,CASSLGQGSNTEAFF,TRBV5-1,TRBD1,NA,TRBJ1-1
TGTGCCAGCAGCTTGCTCGGGGAAGCTTTCTTT,CASSLLGEAFF,TRBV7-2,NA,NA,TRBJ1-1
TGTGCCAGCAGCGGGGCGGTACAGGTTAACTATGGCTACACCTTC,CASSGAVQVNYGYTF,TRBV9,NA,NA,TRBJ1-2
TGTGCCAGTAGTATCCGCGCAGAGGGTTTGGTTAGAGATACGCAGTATTTT,CASSIRAEGLVRDTQYF,TRBV19,NA,NA,TRBJ2-3
TGTGCCAGCAGTGAAGCCGGGACAGGGGGCGAGGCCGGGGAGCTGTTTTTT,CASSEAGTGGEAGELFF,TRBV6-4,TRBD1,NA,TRBJ2-2
TGTGCCACCAGTGATGCGACAGGGAGCAAGCAGTACTTC,CATSDATGSKQYF,TRBV24-1,TRBD1,once,TRBJ2-7
TGTGCTAGTACTCCACAGGAGAACTATGGCTACACCTTC,CASTPQENYGYTF,TRBV12-5,NA,NA,TRBJ1-2
TGTGCCAGCAGCACCCAATCTAGCGGGGGGACCCAAGGTGGCCAGTTCTTC,CASSTQSSGGTQGGQFF,TRBV7-9,TRBD2,NA,TRBJ2-1
TGTGCCATAGGGACAGCCTACGAGCAGTACTTC,CAIGTAYEQYF,TRBV10-3,TRBD1,NA,TRBJ2-7
TGTGCCAGTAGTATCCTCGGGTTCGAAAATGAAAAACTGTTTTTT,CASSILGFENEKLFF,TRBV19,NA,once,TRBJ1-4
TGTGCCAGTAGTAGAGGCAAGAACACCGGGGAGCTGTTTTTT,CASSRGKNTGELFF,TRBV19,NA,NA,TRBJ2-2
TGTGCCAGCAGCCAAGGGCCCTCCACAGGGAACCAAGAGACCCAGTACTTC,CASSQGPSTGNQETQYF,TRBV4-2,NA,NA,TRBJ2-5
TGTGCCAGCATGAGAGAGGGTTATAGCAATCAGCCCCAGCATTTT,CASMREGYSNQPQHF,TRBV6-5,NA,NA,TRBJ1-5
TGCGCCAGCATGAGATCTGACTCCATGAACACTGAAGCTTTCTTT,CASMRSDSMNTEAFF,TRBV10-1,NA,NA,TRBJ1-1
TGTGCCAGCAAAAGCCCAGGGTTTCAAGCTTTCTTT,CASKSPGFQAFF,TRBV3-1/TRBV3-2,NA,NA,TRBJ1-1
TGTGCCAGCAGCCTCGGGACAGGGGCTGGAAACACCATATATTTT,CASSLGTGAGNTIYF,TRBV13,TRBD1,NA,TRBJ1-3
TGTGCCAGCAGCACCGGACAGGGAGGCTACACCTTC,CASSTGQGGYTF,TRBV5-4,TRBD1,NA,TRBJ1-2
TGTGCCAGCAGGACTAACAGGGAACATGGCTACACCTTC,CASRTNREHGYTF,TRBV27,NA,few,TRBJ1-2
TGTGCCAGCAGTCTGCGGGGGGGAACTAATGAAAAACTGTTTTTT,CASSLRGGTNEKLFF,TRBV5-4,NA,NA,TRBJ1-4
TGTGCCAGCACAGGGGGCTTGAACACTGAAGCTTTCTTT,CASTGGLNTEAFF,TRBV12-3/TRBV12-4,TRBD1,NA,TRBJ1-1
TGCAGCGTGGCTTTCGTTGGGAACACTGAAGCTTTCTTT,CSVAFVGNTEAFF,TRBV29-1,NA,NA,TRBJ1-1
TGTGCCAGCATGGCGGGGGACAGGGTCATAGGCTACACCTTC,CASMAGDRVIGYTF,TRBV6-5,TRBD1,NA,TRBJ1-2
TGTGCCAGCACCTCCCGCCAGGCCAAGCAGTTCTTC,CASTSRQAKQFF,TRBV6-5,NA,few,TRBJ2-1
TGTGCCAGCAGCTTAGGGGCCGGGACAGGGGCGGGCACTGAAGCTTTCTTT,CASSLGAGTGAGTEAFF,TRBV11-3,TRBD1,NA,TRBJ1-1
TGTGCCAGCAGCCAAGATCTTGAGGGGGCGAGAGGGAGTGGAGCTTTCTTT,CASSQDLEGARGSGAFF,TRBV14,TRBD1,NA,TRBJ1-1
TGTGCCAGCAGCGACGACTTGAAGCGGGGCACATACGAGCAGTACTTC,CASSDDLKRGTYEQYF,TRBV21-1,NA,NA,TRBJ2-7
TGTGCCAGCAGTTTCCCACTAGCGGGGGGTGAGACCCAGTACTTC,CASSFPLAGGETQYF,TRBV6-2/TRBV6-3,TRBD2,NA,TRBJ2-5
TGCGCCAGCAGCTTGGGACAGGGGGCGGCCGACTATGGCTACACCTTC,CASSLGQGAADYGYTF,TRBV5-1,TRBD1,NA,TRBJ1-2
TGTGCCACCAGTGATGGACAGGGGTCTCGGGGCTACACCTTC,CATSDGQGSRGYTF,TRBV24-1,TRBD1,NA,TRBJ1-2
TGTGCCAGCAGCCAGGACAGGGGTCAGTTCGAGCAGTACTTC,CASSQDRGQFEQYF,TRBV27,TRBD1,NA,TRBJ2-7
TGTGCCAGCAGGGCGAGGGAGGGGTTGGTCTATGGCTACACCTTC,CASRAREGLVYGYTF,TRBV2,NA,NA,TRBJ1-2
TGTGCCAGTGACTTAGGCAGGGGGCGCGTTGCGTATGGCTACACCTTC,CASDLGRGRVAYGYTF,TRBV21-1,NA,NA,TRBJ1-2
TGTGCCAGCAGCCCCCCGGGACAGCTCACAGATACGCAGTATTTT,CASSPPGQLTDTQYF,TRBV5-4,TRBD1,few,TRBJ2-3
TGTGCCACCGGACAGAGGGGGGGTAGGCACACTGAAGCTTTCTTT,CATGQRGGRHTEAFF,TRBV7-2,NA,few,TRBJ1-1
TGTGCCAGCAGTCCAGGGTTAGACAGGTACTATGGCTACACCTTC,CASSPGLDRYYGYTF,TRBV2,NA,NA,TRBJ1-2
TGTGCCAGCAGTGACCGAGCCGGTAGCACAGATACGCAGTATTTT,CASSDRAGSTDTQYF,TRBV6-4,NA,NA,TRBJ2-3
TGTGCCATCAGTATCAGGGAGGGGGATTCACCCCTCCACTTT,CAISIREGDSPLHF,TRBV10-3,NA,NA,TRBJ1-6
TGTGCCAGCAGCACCCTCGGGATCTCTGGGGCCAACGTCCTGACTTTC,CASSTLGISGANVLTF,TRBV9,NA,NA,TRBJ2-6
TGTGCCACCAGTGCGGTTGCCTTACCGGGGGAGCTGTTTTTT,CATSAVALPGELFF,TRBV24-1,NA,NA,TRBJ2-2
TGTGCCAGCAGCTCCGACAGGGCTTATGGCTACACCTTC,CASSSDRAYGYTF,TRBV13,TRBD1,once,TRBJ1-2
TGTGCTAGTGGTCCTCGAAGATTCACACAGGGTTCGGGCTTTTTTGGTAACTATGGCTACACCTTC,CASGPRRFTQGSGFFGNYGYTF,TRBV12-5,NA,NA,TRBJ1-2
TGTGCCAGCAGGGCGTCTAGCGGGGGGGCCGTAGATACGCAGTATTTT,CASRASSGGAVDTQYF,TRBV2,TRBD2,once,TRBJ2-3
TGTGCCAGCTCACCCGACACCAGCTATGGCTACACCTTC,CASSPDTSYGYTF,TRBV18,NA,NA,TRBJ1-2
TGTGCCAGTAGCCCAGGGACAGGGAACTATGGCTACACCTTC,CASSPGTGNYGYTF,TRBV19,TRBD1,few,TRBJ1-2
TGTGCCTTCCCCGAGGGGGCCCGGGATCAGCCCCAGCATTTT,CAFPEGARDQPQHF,TRBV19,TRBD1,NA,TRBJ1-5
TGTGCCACCAGCCGGGACACCCAAGAGACCCAGTACTTC,CATSRDTQETQYF,TRBV15,NA,NA,TRBJ2-5
TGTGCCAGCAGCTTAGCGGGACTAGCATATGAGCAGTTCTTC,CASSLAGLAYEQFF,TRBV7-7,TRBD2,NA,TRBJ2-1
TGCAGCCTGTCTGTTAGCACTGAAGCTTTCTTT,CSLSVSTEAFF,TRBV29-1,NA,NA,TRBJ1-1